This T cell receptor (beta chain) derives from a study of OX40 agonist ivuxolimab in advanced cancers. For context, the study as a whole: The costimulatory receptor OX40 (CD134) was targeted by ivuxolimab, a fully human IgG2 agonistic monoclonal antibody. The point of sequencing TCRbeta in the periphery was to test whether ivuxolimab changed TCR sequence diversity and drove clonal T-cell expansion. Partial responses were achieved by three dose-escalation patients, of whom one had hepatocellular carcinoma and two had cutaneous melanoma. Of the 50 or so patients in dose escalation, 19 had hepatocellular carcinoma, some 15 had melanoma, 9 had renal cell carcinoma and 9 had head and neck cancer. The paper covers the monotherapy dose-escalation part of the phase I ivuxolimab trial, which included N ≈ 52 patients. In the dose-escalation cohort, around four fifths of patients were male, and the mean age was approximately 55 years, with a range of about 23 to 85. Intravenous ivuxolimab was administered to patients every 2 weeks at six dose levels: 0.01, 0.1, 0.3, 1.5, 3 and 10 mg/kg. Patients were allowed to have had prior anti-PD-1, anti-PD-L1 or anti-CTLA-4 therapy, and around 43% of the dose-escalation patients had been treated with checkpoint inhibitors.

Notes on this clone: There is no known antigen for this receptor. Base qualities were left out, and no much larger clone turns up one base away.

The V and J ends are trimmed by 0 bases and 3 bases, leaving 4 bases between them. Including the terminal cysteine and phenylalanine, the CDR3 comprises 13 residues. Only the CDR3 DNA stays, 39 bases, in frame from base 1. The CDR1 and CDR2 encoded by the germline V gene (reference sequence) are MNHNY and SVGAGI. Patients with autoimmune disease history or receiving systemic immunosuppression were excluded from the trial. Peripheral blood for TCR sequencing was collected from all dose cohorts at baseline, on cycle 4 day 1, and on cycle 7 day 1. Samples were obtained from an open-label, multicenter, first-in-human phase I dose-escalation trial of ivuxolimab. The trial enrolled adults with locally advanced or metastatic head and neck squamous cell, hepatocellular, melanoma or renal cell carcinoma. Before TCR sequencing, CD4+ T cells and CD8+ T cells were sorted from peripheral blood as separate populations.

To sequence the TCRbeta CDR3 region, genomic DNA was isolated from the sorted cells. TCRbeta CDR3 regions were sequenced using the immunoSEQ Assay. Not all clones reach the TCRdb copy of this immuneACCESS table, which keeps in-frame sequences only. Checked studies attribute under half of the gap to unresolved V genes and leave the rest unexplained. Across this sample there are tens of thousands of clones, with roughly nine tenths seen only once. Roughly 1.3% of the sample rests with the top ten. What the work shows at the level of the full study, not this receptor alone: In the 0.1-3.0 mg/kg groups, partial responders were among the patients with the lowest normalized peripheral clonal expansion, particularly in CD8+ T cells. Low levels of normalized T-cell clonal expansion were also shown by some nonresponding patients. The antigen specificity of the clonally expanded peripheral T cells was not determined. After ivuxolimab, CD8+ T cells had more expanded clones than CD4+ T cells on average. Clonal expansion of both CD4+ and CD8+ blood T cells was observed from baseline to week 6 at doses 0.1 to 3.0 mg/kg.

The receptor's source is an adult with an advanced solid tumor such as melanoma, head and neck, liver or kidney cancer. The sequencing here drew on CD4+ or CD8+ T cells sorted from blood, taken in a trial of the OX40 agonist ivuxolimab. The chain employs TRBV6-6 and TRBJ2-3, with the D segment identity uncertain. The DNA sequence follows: TGTGCCAGCAGTTACTCGGAGACAGATACGCAGTATTTT. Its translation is CASSYSETDTQYF.